These 21 T cell receptor beta chains came from one sample sequenced in a study of blood T cell repertoires in COVID-19. The repertoire was sequenced with immunoSEQ multiplex PCR; TCRdb's copy has only in-frame clones and lacks some. Of tens of thousands of clones listed, approximately 88% were seen once; the top ten hold 1% to 1.5%. Sequenced input: peripheral blood. The receptors were gathered from a woman aged 60 to 75 with acute or convalescent COVID-19.

This rearrangement joins TRBV19 to TRBJ1-1, with a possible D match to TRBD1 (6 bases). Germline V gene data show CDR1 as LNHDA and CDR2 as SQIVND (reference sequence). CDR3 length: 13 amino acids. V lost 5 bases to trimming and J lost 11 bases, with 18 bases between them. The DNA of the CDR3 is TGTGCCAGTAGTGAGCAAGCAGGGGAGGGTGCTTTCTTT. Protein product: CASSEQAGEGAFF.

The rearrangement uses TRBV7-2 and TRBJ1-3, with 10 positions matching TRBD1. The trim removed 5 bases at V and 4 bases at J, leaving 14 bases unmatched. Germline V CDR1 and CDR2: SGHTA, FQGNSA. CDR3 length: 18 amino acids. CDR3: CASSPWTGGRSGGNTIYF. For the CDR3, the DNA is TGTGCCAGCAGCCCCTGGACAGGGGGAAGGTCGGGCGGAAACACCATATATTTT.

This clone came up once. The CDR3: CASSFGTGDGELFF. The CDR3, as DNA: TGTGCCAGCAGTTTCGGGACAGGGGACGGGGAGCTGTTTTTT. The chain couples TRBV27 to TRBJ2-2; 10 nucleotides align to TRBD1. Germline V lookup: CDR1 MNHEY, CDR2 SMNVEV (reference sequence). There are 14 residues in the CDR3. V was pared by 3 bases and J by 7 bases, with 2 bases of the junction left unmatched.

J is TRBJ2-7 and V is TRBV18; 7 positions match TRBD1. Germline V gene lookup returns CDR1 KGHSH and CDR2 LQKENI. After removal of 5 bases from V and 7 bases from J, the junction contained 5 bases not matched to a gene. CDR3 length: 12 residues. The CDR3: CASSEGGWEQYV. DNA of the CDR3: TGTGCCAGCTCAGAAGGGGGCTGGGAGCAGTACGTC.

The rearrangement joins TRBV20-1 to TRBJ2-5; possible D gene TRBD1, 5 bases. The germline V and J ends were trimmed by 4 bases and 5 bases, with 8 bases remaining between them. Looked up from germline, CDR1 is DFQATT and CDR2 is SNEGSKA (reference sequence). CDR3 length: 11 amino acids. CDR3 residues: CSATPGETQYF. DNA of the CDR3: TGCAGTGCTACCCCAGGGGAGACCCAGTACTTC.

A note on this clone: The sample holds other DNA sequences that translate to the same CDR3. V gene TRBV5-5 combines with J gene TRBJ1-2; TRBD1 matches 10 bases. The germline CDR1 and CDR2 sequences are SGHKS and YYEKEE (reference sequence). V lost 8 bases and J lost 8; bases outside the gene matches: 15. The length of the CDR3 is 15 residues. CDR3 sequence reads: CASSPRQGAPSGYTF. The DNA for the CDR3 is TGTGCCAGTAGCCCTCGACAGGGGGCCCCGTCGGGCTACACCTTC.

The V gene is TRBV6-5, the J gene TRBJ1-2; D is uncertain. V was pared by 6 bases and J by 1 base, with 9 bases between. Germline-derived CDR1 and CDR2 are MNHEY and SVGAGI. There are 13 residues in the CDR3. CDR3 coding DNA: TGTGCCAGCAGAAAGGAGGGTAACTATGGCTACACCTTC. Protein product: CASRKEGNYGYTF.

The chain has TRBV7-2 and TRBJ2-5; 10 positions agree with TRBD2. The CDR3 sequence is 15 residues long. Germline CDR1 and CDR2: SGHTA and FQGNSA. J gave up 7 bases and V 5 bases, and 10 bases lay outside the gene matches. In DNA form, the CDR3 reads TGTGCCAGCAGCGGATTACTAGCGGGATGGGGGACCCAGTACTTC. Amino acid sequence: CASSGLLAGWGTQYF.

The chain joins TRBV5-1 to TRBJ1-2; TRBD1 aligns across 8 bases. After removal of 1 base from V and 6 bases from J, the junction contained 8 bases not matched to a gene. The CDR3 runs 15 residues. CDR1 and CDR2 (germline): SGHRS, YFSETQ. This chain's CDR3 is CASSLTPAQGDGYTF. The DNA of the CDR3 is TGCGCCAGCAGCTTGACCCCGGCACAGGGGGATGGCTACACCTTC.

This sequence joins TRBV11-1 and TRBJ1-1; weak D call: TRBD1 (5 bases). The V end lost 3 bases, the J end lost 2 bases, and 10 bases lay between the germline ends. Germline assignment: CDR1 SGHAT and CDR2 FQDESV (reference sequence). The CDR3 spans 14 residues. The CDR3 DNA reads as TGTGCCAGCAGCTTGGAGGGACTAAACACTGAAGCTTTCTTT. It specifies CASSLEGLNTEAFF.

V is TRBV12-3 or TRBV12-4 and J is TRBJ1-1, with D possibly matching TRBD1 (6 bases). The CDR3 has 12 residues. Trimming shortened V by 7 bases and J by 10 bases, and 16 bases separated the two germline ends. The CDR3 region has the DNA TGTGCCAGCACCCTAGGAGGGGGGGTAGCTTTCTTT. It is translated as CASTLGGGVAFF.

The gene calls are TRBV29-1 and TRBJ1-2; TRBD1 agrees at 8 bases. The germline V gene encodes CDR1 SQVTM and CDR2 ANQGSEA. V trimming: 3 bases; J trimming: 3 bases; junction bases outside the gene matches: 24. The CDR3 has 20 amino acids. The DNA for the CDR3 is TGCAGCGTTGATGGCCGTACAGGAGGACAGACAGGGGTCCGATACTATGGCTACACCTTC. It yields the protein CSVDGRTGGQTGVRYYGYTF.

J is TRBJ1-4 and V is TRBV6-5, with D possibly matching TRBD1 (5 bases). The V end lost 4 bases, the J end lost 5 bases, and 11 bases lay between the germline ends. This CDR3 comprises 14 residues. Germline V gives CDR1 MNHEY, CDR2 SVGAGI. For the CDR3, the DNA is TGTGCCAGCAGTTCAGTGGGGGGAAATGAAAAACTGTTTTTT. It translates to CASSSVGGNEKLFF.

In nucleotides, the CDR3 is TGTGCCAGCTCACAGGCGGGCGGTCTGAACACTGAAGCTTTCTTT. This gives the protein CASSQAGGLNTEAFF. The V gene is TRBV18, the J gene TRBJ1-1, with D hard to call. Germline values: CDR1 KGHSH, CDR2 LQKENI. V was cut by 4 bases and J by 0 bases, with 12 bases left in between. The CDR3 length is 15 residues.

The chain combines TRBV4-3 with TRBJ1-3; D is undetermined. Trimming left V 0 bases short and J 4 bases short, with 10 bases between. The germline gives CDR1 LGHNA, CDR2 YSLEER. The CDR3 is 15 amino acids. The CDR3 reads CASSQDIVRGNTIYF. The DNA of the CDR3 is TGCGCCAGCAGCCAAGATATCGTCAGGGGAAACACCATATATTTT.

V and J are TRBV19 and TRBJ2-3; D uncertain. CDR3 size: 15 residues. V dropped 1 base and J dropped 1 base, with 9 bases sitting between them. Germline V gene data show CDR1 as LNHDA and CDR2 as SQIVND (reference sequence). The CDR3 DNA follows: TGTGCCAGTAGTATAGTCGGCGGCCGCACAGATACGCAGTATTTT. Translation gives CASSIVGGRTDTQYF.

The chain carries TRBV10-3 and TRBJ2-2; the match to TRBD1 covers 11 bases. Germline values: CDR1 ENHRY, CDR2 SYGVKD. V shed 6 bases, J shed 5 bases, and the junction held 5 bases outside the gene matches. The CDR3 extends over 15 amino acids. The CDR3 DNA follows: TGTGCCATCAGCCCTGGGACAGGGGGTACCGGGGAGCTGTTTTTT. This codes for CAISPGTGGTGELFF.

The chain has TRBV2 and TRBJ1-2; 8 nucleotides line up with TRBD1. Losses at the gene ends were 9 bases for V and 4 bases for J; bases not matched to a gene: 4. The germline V gene encodes CDR1 SNHLY and CDR2 FYNNEI. The length of the CDR3 is 12 residues. CDR3 in amino acids: CASRQGIYGYTF. As DNA, the CDR3 is TGTGCCAGTCGACAGGGGATCTATGGCTACACCTTC. The full variable domain, in which reference TRBV2 and TRBJ1-2 provide the parts outside the CDR3, is EPEVTQTPSHQVTQMGQEVILRCVPISNHLYFYWYRQILGQKVEFLVSFYNNEISEKSEIFDDQFSVERPDGSNFTLKIRSTKLEDSAMYFCASRQGIYGYTFGSGTRLTVV.

About this clone itself: The sample carries other DNA sequences with the same CDR3. The chain couples TRBV25-1 to TRBJ1-2; a possible D gene is TRBD1 (5 bases). Germline V gives CDR1 MGHDK, CDR2 SYGVNS. CDR3 length: 14 residues. V was trimmed by 2 bases and J by 2 bases, leaving 9 bases between them. The CDR3 spells CASSEGGDNYGYTF. In DNA, the CDR3 is TGTGCCAGCAGTGAAGGAGGGGACAACTATGGCTACACCTTC.

The chain couples TRBV11-3 to TRBJ2-1, with 9 positions matching TRBD1. V shed 2 bases, J shed 7 bases, and the junction held 6 bases outside the gene matches. Per the germline V gene, CDR1 is SGHNT and CDR2 is YENEEA. The CDR3 extends over 15 amino acids. The CDR3 DNA sequence: TGTGCCAGCAGCTTAAATGCGGGACAGGGTAATGAGCAGTTCTTC. This encodes CASSLNAGQGNEQFF.

This clone was recorded a few times. The V gene is TRBV6-5, the J gene TRBJ2-7; D is ambiguous. Per germline, CDR1 MNHEY and CDR2 SVGAGI. This CDR3 comprises 12 residues. V dropped 8 bases and J dropped 4 bases, with 12 bases sitting between them. The DNA of the CDR3 is TGTGCCAGCGGCATAGCCGGGTACGAGCAGTACGTC. This encodes CASGIAGYEQYV.